These 27 T cell receptor beta chains share one sample of origin, sequenced in a study of CD8 T cells in Susac syndrome. Random-hexamer reverse transcription was applied to about 0.45 to 1 ug RNA. TCRdb re-called the immunoSEQ multiplex PCR reads through MiXCR, storing one row per CDR3 protein. The sample lists 230,000 or so distinct CDR3 sequences, around 95% seen once, with 0.095% in the top ten. The sequencing sample was made of CD4+ T cells from PBMCs. These receptors were taken from a human donor with multiple sclerosis.

This clonotype has more than one count but fewer than ten. The chain recombines TRBV6-1 with TRBJ2-5; D gene unclear. Between the trimmed V and J ends, which lost 1 base and 5 bases, there was a span of 2 bases. Germline CDR1 reads MNHNS; CDR2 reads SASEGT. This CDR3 has 11 residues. The CDR3: CASSEVETQYF. The CDR3 nucleotides read TGTGCCAGCAGTGAAGTGGAGACCCAGTACTTC.

The chain carries TRBV5-1 and TRBJ2-1, with D tentatively TRBD2 (6 bases). The CDR3 spans 11 residues. Per germline, CDR1 SGHRS and CDR2 YFSETQ. Trimming pared 7 bases from V and 8 bases from J, leaving 10 bases between. CDR3 nucleotide sequence: TGCGCCAGCGCCCGGGGGTATGAGCAGTTCTTC. Translation gives CASARGYEQFF.

The rearrangement uses TRBV3-1 and TRBJ1-5, with a possible D match to TRBD1 (5 bases). The length of the CDR3 is 14 residues. With 0 bases removed from V and 6 bases from J, the gap between germline ends came to 9 bases. Germline V lookup: CDR1 LGHDT, CDR2 YNNKEL (reference sequence). For the CDR3, the DNA is TGTGCCAGCAGCCAAGATCCCAGGGCTCAGCCCCAGCATTTT. Protein product: CASSQDPRAQPQHF. Complete variable domain (other parts from reference TRBV3-1 and TRBJ1-5): DTAVSQTPKYLVTQMGNDKSIKCEQNLGHDTMYWYKQDSKKFLKIMFSYNNKELIINETVPNRFSPKSPDKAHLNLHINSLELGDSAVYFCASSQDPRAQPQHFGDGTRLSIL.

This sequence joins TRBV30 and TRBJ2-3, with D unclear. Trimming took 2 bases from V and 5 from J, leaving 8 bases between them. The germline gives CDR1 GTSNPN, CDR2 SVGIG (reference sequence). The CDR3 has 12 amino acids. CDR3 amino acids: CAWSKGEDTQYF. The CDR3, as DNA: TGTGCCTGGAGTAAGGGCGAAGATACGCAGTATTTT.

The chain carries TRBV30 and TRBJ2-5; D unresolved. The CDR3 length is 11 residues. Between the trimmed V and J ends, which lost 5 bases and 0 bases, there was a span of 4 bases. Germline CDR1 and CDR2: GTSNPN and SVGIG (reference sequence). The CDR3: CAWVDQETQYF. The CDR3 DNA reads as TGTGCCTGGGTGGACCAAGAGACCCAGTACTTC.

The chain combines TRBV12-3 or TRBV12-4 with TRBJ2-2; 15 positions agree with TRBD2. The CDR3 is 19 residues long. V was clipped by 4 bases and J by 4 bases; unmatched bases: 10. The chain's CDR3 is CASSSTGLAGGPGTGELFF. CDR3 sequence (DNA): TGTGCCAGCAGTTCTACTGGACTAGCGGGGGGGCCGGGCACCGGGGAGCTGTTTTTT.

In the case of this clonotype: The germline gene is not matched at one end of the junction; a read error may be the cause. The chain carries TRBV29-1 and TRBJ2-1; TRBD1 matches 8 bases. Germline V lookup: CDR1 SQVTM, CDR2 ANQGSEA. The CDR3 is 15 amino acids. The chain's CDR3 is CSVGGQGASYNKQFF. The CDR3 bases are TGCAGCGTTGGGGGGCAGGGGGCGTCCTACAATAAGCAGTTCTTC.

This clonotype has only one observation. The chain recombines TRBV27 with TRBJ2-7; D unresolved. V lost 5 bases and J 2 bases, leaving 13 bases between the germline ends. This CDR3 has 14 amino acids. Germline lookup yields CDR1 MNHEY and CDR2 SMNVEV (reference sequence). CDR3 in DNA: TGTGCCAGCAGTACGATAGACAATACCTACGAGCAGTACTTC. Translating it yields CASSTIDNTYEQYF.

The CDR3 loop reads CASSHPGQREAFF. The CDR3 nucleotides read TGTGCCAGCAGCCACCCGGGCCAAAGGGAGGCTTTCTTT. This chain connects TRBV6-6 to TRBJ1-1; no reliable D call. CDR3 length equals 13 residues. Between the trimmed V and J ends, which lost 6 bases and 11 bases, there was a span of 19 bases. From germline, CDR1 is MNHNY and CDR2 SVGAGI (reference sequence).

The rearrangement uses TRBV7-9 and TRBJ1-1; no clear D. V dropped 0 bases and J dropped 3 bases, with 8 bases sitting between them. Germline V gene lookup returns CDR1 SEHNR and CDR2 FQNEAQ (reference sequence). The CDR3 sequence is 14 residues long. CDR3 region: CASSLARGYTEAFF. In nucleotides, the CDR3 is TGTGCCAGCAGCTTAGCGCGGGGTTACACTGAAGCTTTCTTT.

The J gene is TRBJ2-1, the V gene TRBV4-2; no definite D call. Germline CDR1 and CDR2: LGHNA and YNFKEQ. The ends were cut back, 0 bases at V and 1 base at J, with 4 bases in the middle. This CDR3 has 14 residues. The CDR3 DNA is TGTGCCAGCAGCCAAGATGAATCCTACAATGAGCAGTTCTTC. Residues: CASSQDESYNEQFF.

The chain couples TRBV30 to TRBJ1-1; TRBD1 is a possible D gene (5 bases). V was cut by 2 bases and J by 1 base, with 8 bases left in between. CDR3 size: 13 residues. Germline V gene lookup returns CDR1 GTSNPN and CDR2 SVGIG (reference sequence). CDR3 sequence (DNA): TGTGCCTGGAGTCACAGGAGGAACACTGAAGCTTTCTTT. Translated, it gives CAWSHRRNTEAFF.

The rearrangement uses TRBV5-1 and TRBJ1-1; D uncertain. The CDR3 spans 13 residues. CDR1 is SGHRS, CDR2 YFSETQ, per germline. The V end lost 0 bases, the J end lost 4 bases, and 7 bases lay between the germline ends. CDR3: CASSLVASTEAFF. The CDR3 DNA reads TGCGCCAGCAGCTTGGTGGCTTCCACTGAAGCTTTCTTT.

This chain uses TRBV20-1 with TRBJ2-5, with TRBD1 matching over 7 bases. The J segment lost 2 bases and the V segment lost 2 bases, leaving 11 bases of the junction unmatched. The CDR3 is made up of 16 amino acids. Germline assignment: CDR1 DFQATT and CDR2 SNEGSKA (reference sequence). This CDR3 reads CSARLTRDRTQETQYF. The CDR3 DNA reads as TGCAGTGCTAGACTAACCCGGGACAGAACACAAGAGACCCAGTACTTC.

This rearrangement joins TRBV20-1 to TRBJ1-2, with unresolved D. The length of the CDR3 is 13 residues. Germline CDR1 reads DFQATT; CDR2 reads SNEGSKA (reference sequence). The V end lost 2 bases, the J end lost 3 bases, and 10 bases lay between the germline ends. CDR3 residues: CSARKAGHYGYTF. CDR3 nucleotides: TGCAGTGCTAGAAAGGCAGGACACTATGGCTACACCTTC.

The chain joins TRBV6-4 to TRBJ1-2; TRBD1 is a possible D gene (5 bases). CDR3 length: 13 amino acids. Germline V lookup: CDR1 MRHNA, CDR2 SNTAGT. Trimming left V 2 bases short and J 2 bases short, with 6 bases between. CDR3 protein: CASSDTGNYGYTF. In DNA form, the CDR3 reads TGTGCCAGCAGTGACACAGGAAACTATGGCTACACCTTC.

The chain uses TRBV5-1 and TRBJ2-7; TRBD1 matches 7 bases. The length of the CDR3 is 15 residues. V lost 1 base to trimming and J lost 3 bases; unmatched junction nucleotides: 7. CDR1 and CDR2 (germline): SGHRS, YFSETQ. CDR3 nucleotides: TGCGCCAGCAGCTTGACCGGGACAGAATACTACGAGCAGTACTTC. Translating gives CASSLTGTEYYEQYF.

V and J are TRBV6-6 and TRBJ1-2; perhaps TRBD1 as D (6 bases). The CDR3 is 15 amino acids. V was cut by 2 bases and J by 4 bases, with 14 bases left in between. Per the germline V gene, CDR1 is MNHNY and CDR2 is SVGAGI (reference sequence). CDR3: CASSYTRQEVYGYTF. The DNA of the CDR3 is TGTGCCAGCAGTTACACAAGACAGGAGGTCTATGGCTACACCTTC.

The rearrangement uses TRBV15 and TRBJ2-7; TRBD2 aligns across 12 bases. The trim removed 0 bases at V and 6 bases at J, leaving 9 bases unmatched. CDR1 is LNHNV, CDR2 YYDKDF, per germline (reference sequence). This CDR3 contains 17 residues. CDR3 sequence reads: CATSRDVTGLAGIEQYF. Here the CDR3 DNA reads TGTGCCACCAGCAGAGATGTAACAGGACTAGCGGGAATCGAGCAGTACTTC.

The J gene is TRBJ1-2, the V gene TRBV25-1, with 7 positions matching TRBD1. This CDR3 has 14 residues. The V segment lost 5 bases and the J segment 5 bases; nucleotides outside the gene matches: 8. Germline lookup yields CDR1 MGHDK and CDR2 SYGVNS. As DNA, the CDR3 is TGTGCCAGCAGTTCCCCGGGACAGTTATATGGCTACACCTTC. Translating gives CASSSPGQLYGYTF.

This clonotype appeared once. The chain couples TRBV4-2 to TRBJ1-5; D remains ambiguous. The CDR3 covers 15 residues. The ends were cut back, 1 base at V and 0 bases at J, with 7 bases in the middle. CDR1 is LGHNA, CDR2 YNFKEQ, per germline. Here the CDR3 reads CASSQAAYSNQPQHF. The CDR3 DNA reads as TGTGCCAGCAGCCAAGCAGCCTATAGCAATCAGCCCCAGCATTTT.

This chain joins TRBV5-6 and TRBJ2-1; the D gene could be TRBD1 or TRBD2 (5 bases each). The CDR3 is made up of 15 amino acids. Germline V CDR1 and CDR2: SGHDT, YYEEEE. Trimming shortened V by 2 bases and J by 3 bases, and 12 bases separated the two germline ends. CDR3 sequence (DNA): TGTGCCAGCAGCTTCGGGACCCGATACTACAATGAGCAGTTCTTC. Translated: CASSFGTRYYNEQFF. Complete variable domain (other parts from reference TRBV5-6 and TRBJ2-1): DAGVTQSPTHLIKTRGQQVTLRCSPKSGHDTVSWYQQALGQGPQFIFQYYEEEERQRGNFPDRFSGHQFPNYSSELNVNALLLGDSALYLCASSFGTRYYNEQFFGPGTRLTVL.

The genes are TRBV19 and TRBJ1-1, with TRBD1 as a possible D gene (5 bases). The CDR3 consists of 14 residues. V lost 2 bases and J lost 3, with 10 bases in between. Germline CDR1 reads LNHDA; CDR2 reads SQIVND (reference sequence). The CDR3 loop reads CASSISPGYTEAFF. CDR3 bases: TGTGCCAGTAGTATATCCCCAGGGTACACTGAAGCTTTCTTT.

The chain links TRBV29-1 to TRBJ2-5, with D tentatively TRBD1 or TRBD2 (5 bases each). Germline V lookup: CDR1 SQVTM, CDR2 ANQGSEA. The CDR3 covers 12 residues. V lost 7 bases, J lost 9 bases, and 18 bases lay in between. CDR3 amino acids: CSDTGTGMAQYF. CDR3 DNA sequence: TGCAGCGACACCGGGACGGGGATGGCCCAGTACTTC.

V and J are TRBV4-1 and TRBJ2-3; no clear D gene. The V gene lost 0 bases and the J gene lost 4 bases, with 11 bases spanning the gap. The CDR3 has 15 residues. Germline CDR1 reads MGHRA; CDR2 reads YSYEKL. The CDR3: CASSQERLGPDTQYF. The CDR3 DNA follows: TGCGCCAGCAGCCAAGAGAGGCTGGGCCCAGATACGCAGTATTTT.

The chain links TRBV6-6 to TRBJ1-1; D remains unclear. Germline CDR1 is MNHNY and CDR2 is SVGAGI (reference sequence). The CDR3 is 13 residues long. The V and J ends lost 2 bases and 5 bases respectively, with 9 bases between them. The CDR3 sequence is CASSYGIGTEAFF. Written as DNA, the CDR3 is TGTGCCAGCAGTTACGGAATCGGGACTGAAGCTTTCTTT.

The V call is TRBV20-1, the J call TRBJ1-3; tentative D call: TRBD1 (5 bases). The CDR3 spans 14 residues. Trimming removed 3 bases at V and 0 bases at J, with 9 bases between. Per the germline V gene, CDR1 is DFQATT and CDR2 is SNEGSKA (reference sequence). The CDR3 bases are TGCAGTGCTAGCGGGGGATCCTCTGGAAACACCATATATTTT. Its translation is CSASGGSSGNTIYF.